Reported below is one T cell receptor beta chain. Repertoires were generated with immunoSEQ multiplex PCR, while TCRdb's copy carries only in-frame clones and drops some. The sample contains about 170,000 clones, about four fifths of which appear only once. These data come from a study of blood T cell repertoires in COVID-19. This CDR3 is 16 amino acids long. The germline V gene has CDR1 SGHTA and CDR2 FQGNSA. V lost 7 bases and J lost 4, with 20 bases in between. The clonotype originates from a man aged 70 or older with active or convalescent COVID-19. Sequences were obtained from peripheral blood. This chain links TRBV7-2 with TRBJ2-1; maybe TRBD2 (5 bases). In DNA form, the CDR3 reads TGTGCCAGCACCTCCGCCGGGGTCGGTCTTTACAATGAGCAGTTCTTC. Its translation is CASTSAGVGLYNEQFF.